The T cell receptor beta chain described here comes from a study of CD8 T cells in Susac syndrome. The CDR3 extends over 12 amino acids. Trimming shortened V by 5 bases and J by 7 bases, and 10 bases separated the two germline ends. CDR1 and CDR2 (germline): SEHNR, FQNEAQ (reference sequence). Reverse transcription of roughly 0.5 to 1 ug RNA was carried out with random hexamers. By means of immunoSEQ multiplex PCR, TCR beta CDR3 spanning 54 Vbeta and 13 Jbeta underwent amplification. TCRdb used MiXCR to reprocess the immunoSEQ multiplex PCR reads, holding one entry per CDR3 protein. In the table there are tens of thousands of distinct CDR3 sequences, 93% of which are singletons. Study-wide findings and caveats: The authors acknowledged that their TCR sequencing and HLA analysis involved a relatively small number of individuals.

The control group consisted of healthy donors matched for age and sex. Note on this clonotype: Its antigen is as yet unknown.

The clonotype originates from a human donor in good health. The sequenced sample consisted of CD8+ T cells from PBMCs. V gene TRBV7-9 combines with J gene TRBJ2-3; D is ambiguous. CDR3 sequence (DNA): TGTGCCAGCAGCCCTGCACAACATACGCAGTATTTT. Translating gives CASSPAQHTQYF.